This TCR beta chain was captured in a study of T cell repertoires in cytomegalovirus infection. Study summary: Recently identified HLA-C-restricted CMV epitopes were among the peptides used.

This clonotype has just a few counts. Its antigen is not identified. TCRdb reanalysed the reads using MiXCR and keeps one entry per CDR3 protein. This sample has tens of thousands of distinct CDR3 sequences, with 45% to 50% found just once. The TCR sequence derives from a human donor in good health (CMV status not recorded). Some clones in this sample may be carry-over from other donors' samples. The sequenced sample was CD8+ T cells from cultured PBMCs, obtained from culture after CMV antigen stimulation.

The CDR3 sequence: CASRPNDRGYNSPLHF. CDR3 nucleotide sequence: TGTGCCAGCAGGCCCAACGACCGGGGCTATAATTCACCCCTCCACTTT. This rearrangement joins TRBV28 to TRBJ1-6; no clear D. The CDR3 covers 16 residues. The V gene's germline CDR1 is MDHEN and CDR2 SYDVKM. The germline V and J ends were trimmed by 6 bases and 3 bases, with 15 bases remaining between them.